Below, one T cell receptor beta chain is given with its context. This sample is part of a study of early T cells in non-severe SARS-CoV-2 infection. Whole-study context: Sequencing used unsorted whole-blood bulk RNA, so chains lack pairing.

Attached unique molecular identifiers marked individual cDNA molecules. TCRdb called the 5' RACE reads again in MiXCR, with one record for every CDR3 protein. The sample consists of roughly 57,000 distinct CDR3 sequences, about an eighth of them appearing once. After removal of 0 bases from V and 1 base from J, the junction contained 3 bases not matched to a gene. This CDR3 is 17 amino acids long. Germline V gene data show CDR1 as SGHVS and CDR2 as FNYEAQ. The chain couples TRBV7-6 to TRBJ2-2; 9 bases line up with TRBD2. This TCR came from an adult who was a healthcare worker with PCR-confirmed SARS-CoV-2 infection or an uninfected control (not recorded which). The sequenced sample consisted of whole blood. CDR3 protein: CASSLAGTSLNTGELFF. The CDR3 DNA reads as TGTGCCAGCAGCTTAGCCGGGACTAGCCTGAACACCGGGGAGCTGTTTTTT.